The following is a T cell receptor (beta chain) sequence with its context. The antigen remains undetermined. This specimen comes from a study of T cell responses to AZD1222 COVID-19 vaccine. Analyses pooled second doses at about 4 or about 12 weeks. Study outcomes and limitations: Just five or six AZD1222 recipients were seropositive at baseline.

The CDR3 length is 14 residues. Germline V gives CDR1 MDHEN, CDR2 SYDVKM. V dropped 4 bases and J dropped 6; count of bases not matched to a gene: 7. Sequencing used immunoSEQ multiplex PCR; TCRdb keeps in-frame clones, though not all of them. The table records about 110,000 clones, around nine tenths of them present only once. This chain links TRBV28 with TRBJ2-7, with TRBD1 identical over 9 bases. Here the sequenced sample was peripheral blood, taken 28 days after the second AZD1222 dose. This clonotype was obtained from an adult who received the AZD1222 COVID-19 vaccine. CDR3: CASSSPGQGLEQYF. CDR3 nucleotides: TGTGCCAGCAGTTCCCCGGGACAGGGCCTCGAGCAGTACTTC.